One and the same sample provided the 18 T cell receptor beta chains below, sequenced in a study of blood T cells in healthy people across ages. Primed by a sample-barcoded 5' primer and a J-beta primer mix, a second PCR proceeded for roughly 6 to 12 cycles. Each CDR3 protein is one row after TCRdb ran MiXCR on the 5' RACE reads. The repertoire consists of hundreds of thousands of distinct CDR3 sequences, with around 24% occurring once and the leading ten covering less than 9%. These sequences were also reported in another study, on T cells of mothers and their children.

What was sequenced was blood. These receptors all come from a boy under 18 in good health.

This clonotype was counted between two and nine times. V is TRBV5-1 and J is TRBJ2-3; the D gene could be TRBD1 or TRBD2 (6 bases each). CDR3 length: 15 amino acids. The V end was cut by 1 base, the J end by 2 bases, with 11 bases between. Germline loops: CDR1 SGHRS, CDR2 YFSETQ. CDR3 nucleotide sequence: TGCGCCAGCAGCTTGACAGGGCGGGACACAGATACGCAGTATTTT. Encoded protein: CASSLTGRDTDTQYF.

This clonotype was observed at least ten times. The chain has TRBV6-2 or TRBV6-3 and TRBJ2-3, with 9 bases identical to TRBD2. The germline gives CDR1 MNHEY, CDR2 SVGEGT. Trimming took 2 bases from V and 3 from J; bases not matched to a gene: 3. This CDR3 region has 15 residues. CDR3 sequence (DNA): TGTGCCAGCAGTTACGCGGGGGGGCCAACAGATACGCAGTATTTT. Protein sequence: CASSYAGGPTDTQYF.

The table lists this clonotype with a few counts. This chain connects TRBV4-3 to TRBJ1-1, with D uncertain. Trimming left V 1 base short and J 1 base short, with 10 bases between. The CDR3 runs 15 residues. Per the germline V gene, CDR1 is LGHNA and CDR2 is YSLEER. The CDR3 DNA reads as TGCGCCAGCAGCCAAGTGCCAGGCAGGAACACTGAAGCTTTCTTT. This codes for CASSQVPGRNTEAFF.

The rearrangement uses TRBV15 and TRBJ1-4; 8 nucleotides line up with TRBD1. Germline CDR1 is LNHNV and CDR2 is YYDKDF (reference sequence). The trim removed 7 bases at V and 6 bases at J, leaving 7 bases unmatched. The CDR3 sequence is 14 residues long. The CDR3 loop reads CATTPTGVDEKLFF. CDR3 DNA sequence: TGTGCCACCACCCCGACAGGGGTAGATGAAAAACTGTTTTTT.

A few counts support this clonotype. V usage is TRBV20-1 and J usage is TRBJ2-1, with D maybe TRBD1 (5 bases). Trimming left V 3 bases short and J 0 bases short, with 12 bases between. Germline loops: CDR1 DFQATT, CDR2 SNEGSKA (reference sequence). The CDR3 covers 15 residues. The CDR3, as DNA: TGCAGTGCTAGGGAGACAGCGAGCTCCTACAATGAGCAGTTCTTC. It encodes CSARETASSYNEQFF.

The chain employs TRBV4-3 and TRBJ2-5; D remains unclear. CDR3 length equals 16 residues. Deletions cut 0 bases from V and 11 bases from J, with 22 bases between. CDR1 is LGHNA and CDR2 is YSLEER in the germline V gene. As DNA, the CDR3 is TGCGCCAGCAGCCAAGATTCAGTCGGAAGGGTGGCCGCGCAGTACTTC. The encoded protein is CASSQDSVGRVAAQYF.

The V gene is TRBV6-5, the J gene TRBJ2-5; 7 bases fit TRBD1. The J call may not be correct, given that the DNA end is closer to TRBJ2-7. The germline V gene encodes CDR1 MNHEY and CDR2 SVGAGI. There are 15 residues in the CDR3. CDR3 DNA: TGTGCCAGCAGTTACTCGCTTCAGGGGGCCTACGAGCAGTACTTC. Translated, it gives CASSYSLQGAYEQYF.

The V and J genes are TRBV28 and TRBJ2-5, with D hard to call. The CDR3 has 17 amino acids. The V end was cut by 4 bases, the J end by 5 bases, with 23 bases between. The germline V gene has CDR1 MDHEN and CDR2 SYDVKM. CDR3 coding DNA: TGTGCCAGCAGTTCCCGCTTCGGCAACGAATTTGGGGAGACCCAGTACTTC. Translation: CASSSRFGNEFGETQYF.

The genes are TRBV6-6 and TRBJ2-5; possibly TRBD1 for D (6 bases). The DNA end favors TRBJ2-7, so the J call may be wrong. Germline V gene data show CDR1 as MNHNY and CDR2 as SVGAGI (reference sequence). The length of the CDR3 is 13 residues. As DNA, the CDR3 is TGTGCCAGCAAACTCGGGACAACCTACGAGCAGTACTTC. This gives the protein CASKLGTTYEQYF.

Only a few counts were recorded for this clonotype. This chain connects TRBV3-1 to TRBJ1-2, with a weak D call TRBD1 (5 bases). The CDR3 is 14 residues long. Trimming removed 4 bases at V and 0 bases at J, with 9 bases between. Germline CDR1 is LGHDT and CDR2 is YNNKEL (reference sequence). The CDR3 loop reads CASSPGLANYGYTF. The CDR3, as DNA: TGTGCCAGCAGCCCAGGGCTAGCTAACTATGGCTACACCTTC. The full variable domain, in which reference TRBV3-1 and TRBJ1-2 provide the parts outside the CDR3, is DTAVSQTPKYLVTQMGNDKSIKCEQNLGHDTMYWYKQDSKKFLKIMFSYNNKELIINETVPNRFSPKSPDKAHLNLHINSLELGDSAVYFCASSPGLANYGYTFGSGTRLTVV.

This clonotype was seen a few times. V is TRBV6-6 and J is TRBJ1-2; D ambiguous. V lost 0 bases, J lost 8 bases, and 13 bases lay in between. The CDR3 sequence is 14 residues long. Germline lookup yields CDR1 MNHNY and CDR2 SVGAGI (reference sequence). CDR3 loop: CASSYSSGLGGYTF. In nucleotides, the CDR3 is TGTGCCAGCAGTTACTCGAGTGGGTTGGGAGGCTACACCTTC.

The J gene is TRBJ2-1, the V gene TRBV7-9; D not resolved. Germline V gene data show CDR1 as SEHNR and CDR2 as FQNEAQ (reference sequence). V gave up 0 bases and J gave up 2 bases, with 11 bases separating them. The CDR3 extends over 16 amino acids. DNA of the CDR3: TGTGCCAGCAGCTTAGCGGTGGCGCAGGCCTACAATGAGCAGTTCTTC. Its protein product is CASSLAVAQAYNEQFF.

The chain uses TRBV29-1 and TRBJ2-5; D is undetermined. The assigned J gene may be wrong: the sequence end matches TRBJ2-1 better. The CDR3 is 11 residues long. The germline gives CDR1 SQVTM, CDR2 ANQGSEA. CDR3 sequence: CSVGTGNEQFF. CDR3 sequence (DNA): TGCAGCGTCGGTACGGGCAATGAGCAGTTCTTC.

This chain connects TRBV21-1 to TRBJ1-2. TRBV21-1 is a pseudogene locus. The CDR3 length is 13 residues. CDR3 sequence: CASPQRGDSGYTF. Written as DNA, the CDR3 is TGTGCCAGCCCCCAGCGGGGAGACAGTGGCTACACCTTC.

The rearrangement uses TRBV6-2 or TRBV6-3 and TRBJ1-2, with a possible D match to TRBD1 (5 bases). The CDR3 is made up of 12 amino acids. CDR1 MNHEY and CDR2 SVGEGT come from the germline V gene. Trimming removed 7 bases from V and 7 bases from J, with 13 bases in between. The CDR3 DNA is TGTGCCAGCATCGACAGTACGGGTGGCTACACCTTC. It yields the protein CASIDSTGGYTF.

This sequence joins TRBV28 and TRBJ2-7; 9 bases line up with TRBD1. V lost 2 bases to trimming and J lost 5 bases; unmatched junction nucleotides: 4. CDR1 MDHEN and CDR2 SYDVKM come from the germline V gene. The CDR3 has 14 amino acids. CDR3 nucleotide sequence: TGTGCCAGCAGTTTAGGGACAGGGAAGGACGAGCAGTACTTC. It encodes CASSLGTGKDEQYF.

This clonotype showed up just a few times. The chain couples TRBV12-3 or TRBV12-4 to TRBJ1-2; D unresolved. V gave up 1 base and J gave up 4 bases, with 7 bases separating them. The CDR3 contains 13 residues. CDR3 in DNA: TGTGCCAGCAGTTTAGAACAGATCTATGGCTACACCTTC. Its translation is CASSLEQIYGYTF.

This clonotype turned up a few times. V and J are TRBV24-1 and TRBJ1-4; 8 bases map to TRBD1. The ends lost 10 bases at V and 8 bases at J; junction bases unmatched: 38. Germline V gene data show CDR1 as KGHDR and CDR2 as SFDVKD. The CDR3 is 23 residues long. The CDR3 DNA follows: TGTGCCACTACCCACAACAGGGACAGGTTATCTTCCTTGCAACTAGAGGGGGTCGAAAAACTGTTTTTT. The encoded protein is CATTHNRDRLSSLQLEGVEKLFF.